This TCR beta chain was found in a study of OX40 agonist ivuxolimab in advanced cancers. Study details: Patients were over 65% male with ages roughly 20 to 90, mean approximately 58.

In germline, CDR1 is MGHRA, CDR2 YSYEKL. V was pared by 0 bases and J by 0 bases, with 12 bases between. CDR3 length equals 17 residues. Details on this clone: The antigen remains unidentified.

This table comes from immunoSEQ multiplex PCR, and its TCRdb copy is limited to in-frame clones, with some not included. The sample records about 54,000 clones, 88% being singletons. Overall study results and limits: Dosing at 0.1 to 3.0 mg/kg was accompanied by clonal expansion of CD4+ and CD8+ blood T cells by week 6.

This material consisted of CD4+ or CD8+ T cells sorted from blood, taken in a trial of the OX40 agonist ivuxolimab. This clonotype originated in an adult with an advanced solid tumor such as melanoma, head and neck, liver or kidney cancer. The chain links TRBV4-1 to TRBJ2-1, with D uncertain. The CDR3 DNA follows: TGCGCCAGCAGCCAAGATGTGGGAACCAGCTCCTACAATGAGCAGTTCTTC. The encoded protein is CASSQDVGTSSYNEQFF.